The next 32 T cell receptor beta chains were all read from a single sample in a study of T-cell reconstitution after alpha-beta-depleted transplantation in children. TCRbeta library construction was performed incorporating unique molecular identifiers. TCRdb ran MiXCR on the PCR reads and lists one entry per CDR3 protein. The data contain 600,000 or so distinct CDR3 sequences, roughly 23% of them singletons. The sample in question was PBMCs, mostly from graft donor cells, obtained 360 days after TCRalphabeta/CD19-depleted stem cell transplant. The receptors were sampled from a boy under two years old who had a stem cell transplant for acute myeloid leukemia, so the T cells may come from the graft donor.

For this clonotype: A read error is possible here, since a much larger clone lies one base away. The CDR3 reads CASSLQIQETQYF. The CDR3 nucleotides read TGTGCCAGCAGCTTGCAGATCCAAGAGACCCAGTACTTC. The J gene is TRBJ2-5, the V gene TRBV5-4, with D uncertain. This CDR3 is 13 amino acids long. The ends were cut back, 1 base at V and 1 base at J, with 5 bases in the middle. Germline values: CDR1 SGHNT, CDR2 YYREEE (reference sequence).

This clonotype came up many times. The chain joins TRBV11-2 to TRBJ2-7, with 10 bases that match TRBD2. Unmatched junction bases numbered 16, after V lost 5 bases and J lost 3 bases. CDR1 and CDR2 from the germline V gene are SGHAT and FQNNGV. This CDR3 has 18 amino acids. The CDR3 sequence: CASSRTTSGLTSIYEQYV. For the CDR3, the DNA is TGTGCCAGCAGCCGAACGACTAGCGGGCTAACCTCGATCTACGAGCAGTACGTC.

The rearrangement links TRBV13 to TRBJ2-7; D possibly matches TRBD1 or TRBD2 (5 bases each). CDR1 and CDR2 (germline): PRHDT, FYEKMQ (reference sequence). V was cut by 5 bases and J by 0 bases, with 8 bases left in between. This CDR3 spans 13 amino acids. The CDR3 DNA is TGTGCCAGCAGCGCCGGGGCCTCCTACGAGCAGTACGTC. Its translation: CASSAGASYEQYV.

Only a few counts were recorded for this clonotype. The genes are TRBV6-1 and TRBJ2-2, with a possible D match to TRBD1 (6 bases). Germline CDR1 reads MNHNS; CDR2 reads SASEGT. Trimming pared 7 bases from V and 1 base from J, leaving 13 bases between. The CDR3 has 15 residues. The CDR3 region is CASKRDTLNTGELFF. CDR3 DNA sequence: TGTGCCAGCAAACGGGACACCCTGAACACCGGGGAGCTGTTTTTT.

This clonotype was counted at least ten times. The chain carries TRBV5-1 and TRBJ2-7; the D is unclear. Germline V lookup: CDR1 SGHRS, CDR2 YFSETQ. The CDR3 spans 14 residues. V was shortened by 1 base and J by 1 base, with 9 bases between the two germline ends. The CDR3 protein is CASSLWTDSYEQYF. The DNA of the CDR3 is TGCGCCAGCAGCTTGTGGACGGATTCCTACGAGCAGTACTTC.

This clonotype was found many times. The chain has TRBV11-1 and TRBJ1-2; a weak D match, TRBD1 (5 bases). Trimming took 4 bases from V and 8 from J, leaving 17 bases between them. CDR1 and CDR2 from the germline V gene are SGHAT and FQDESV (reference sequence). This CDR3 has 14 residues. CDR3 nucleotides: TGTGCCAGCAGCTCTTCAGGGAGAGGGGACGGCTACACCTTC. It translates to CASSSSGRGDGYTF.

Ten or more counts support this clonotype. The chain combines TRBV29-1 with TRBJ2-7; possible D gene TRBD1, 6 bases. CDR3 length: 15 amino acids. Germline V gene sequence: CDR1 SQVTM, CDR2 ANQGSEA. V dropped 4 bases and J dropped 0 bases, with 16 bases sitting between them. The CDR3 sequence: CSVAFTGYPSYEQYF. The DNA of the CDR3 is TGCAGCGTTGCCTTTACAGGGTATCCCTCCTACGAGCAGTACTTC.

Only a few counts were recorded for this clonotype. The chain recombines TRBV25-1 with TRBJ2-7; no firm D call. V was pared by 5 bases and J by 0 bases, with 11 bases between. Per germline, CDR1 MGHDK and CDR2 SYGVNS. The CDR3 contains 14 residues. The CDR3 reads CASSPRLSSYEQYF. The CDR3 nucleotides are TGTGCCAGCAGTCCACGTCTTAGCTCCTACGAGCAGTACTTC.

The sample holds a few counts of this clonotype. J is TRBJ2-2 and V is TRBV20-1, with D hard to call. The CDR3 covers 13 residues. V lost 5 bases and J lost 1, with 8 bases in between. CDR1 DFQATT and CDR2 SNEGSKA come from the germline V gene (reference sequence). This chain's CDR3 is CSAPTRNTGELFF. CDR3 coding DNA: TGCAGTGCTCCGACTCGGAACACCGGGGAGCTGTTTTTT.

This clonotype appeared many times. This chain links TRBV20-1 with TRBJ2-3; D may match TRBD1 or TRBD2 (6 bases each). Looked up from germline, CDR1 is DFQATT and CDR2 is SNEGSKA (reference sequence). The CDR3 runs to 14 residues. V dropped 3 bases and J dropped 4 bases, with 14 bases sitting between them. In nucleotides, the CDR3 is TGCAGTGCTAGCTTGGGGGGCAGGGCAGATACGCAGTATTTT. This codes for CSASLGGRADTQYF.

The genes are TRBV27 and TRBJ2-2, with 8 bases matching TRBD1. The CDR3 has 17 amino acids. V trimming: 5 bases; J trimming: 0 bases; junction bases outside the gene matches: 8. Germline V gives CDR1 MNHEY, CDR2 SMNVEV (reference sequence). Here the CDR3 DNA reads TGTGCCAGCAGTCCGGGACAGGTTTTCTCGAACACCGGGGAGCTGTTTTTT. Translated: CASSPGQVFSNTGELFF.

This clonotype was seen at least ten times. This rearrangement joins TRBV20-1 to TRBJ1-2; D is perhaps TRBD1 (6 bases). The CDR3 totals 13 residues. V dropped 6 bases and J dropped 7 bases, with 18 bases sitting between them. CDR1 and CDR2 (germline): DFQATT, SNEGSKA (reference sequence). The CDR3 nucleotides are TGCAGTGCGGAAAGGACAGAAGGGATTGGCTACACCTTC. Encoded protein: CSAERTEGIGYTF.

This clonotype was observed a few times. The chain combines TRBV19 with TRBJ2-1; D unclear. Germline V gene lookup returns CDR1 LNHDA and CDR2 SQIVND (reference sequence). V was trimmed by 6 bases and J by 6 bases, leaving 12 bases between them. This CDR3 contains 13 residues. The CDR3 bases are TGTGCCAGTAGCCCATTAACCCCCAATGAGCAGTTCTTC. Its translation: CASSPLTPNEQFF.

This clonotype was recorded a few times. V is TRBV12-3 or TRBV12-4 and J is TRBJ2-5; 7 positions match TRBD2. The V segment lost 6 bases and the J segment 3 bases; nucleotides outside the gene matches: 7. The CDR3 consists of 14 residues. The CDR3 DNA reads as TGTGCCAGCAGCCTCGGGGGGACCGAAGAGACCCAGTACTTC. Translating it yields CASSLGGTEETQYF.

The chain recombines TRBV20-1 with TRBJ2-7; 7 bases line up with TRBD2. V was clipped by 1 base and J by 2 bases; unmatched bases: 2. The CDR3 runs to 13 residues. The germline gives CDR1 DFQATT, CDR2 SNEGSKA (reference sequence). Here the CDR3 DNA reads TGCAGTGCTAGAGGGGAGGGCCCCTACGAGCAGTACGTC. As protein: CSARGEGPYEQYV.

This clonotype came up a few times. This chain joins TRBV6-5 and TRBJ1-1; possibly TRBD1 for D (5 bases). In germline, CDR1 is MNHEY, CDR2 SVGAGI. V was shortened by 6 bases and J by 5 bases, with 10 bases between the two germline ends. This CDR3 has 12 residues. The DNA of the CDR3 is TGTGCCAGCAGCTCAGGACATACTGAAGCTTTCTTT. This gives the protein CASSSGHTEAFF.

This chain connects TRBV20-1 to TRBJ1-4, with a weak D call TRBD1 (6 bases). CDR3 size: 14 residues. Looked up from germline, CDR1 is DFQATT and CDR2 is SNEGSKA (reference sequence). The germline V and J ends were trimmed by 0 bases and 5 bases, with 10 bases remaining between them. The CDR3 loop is CSAREPQGNEKLFF. DNA for the CDR3: TGCAGTGCTAGAGAACCGCAGGGGAATGAAAAACTGTTTTTT.

The sample holds many counts of this clonotype. The V and J genes are TRBV29-1 and TRBJ1-2; the D is unclear. The CDR3 extends over 13 amino acids. Trimming shortened V by 7 bases and J by 2 bases, and 14 bases separated the two germline ends. CDR1 is SQVTM and CDR2 is ANQGSEA in the germline V gene. The CDR3 region has the DNA TGCAGCGGCCTGGATGGAGGGAACTATGGCTACACCTTC. This sequence encodes CSGLDGGNYGYTF.

J is TRBJ1-5 and V is TRBV25-1; D possibly corresponds to TRBD1 (5 bases). CDR1 is MGHDK, CDR2 SYGVNS, per germline. The CDR3 length is 15 residues. V gave up 4 bases and J gave up 1 base, with 11 bases separating them. CDR3: CASSGMGESNQPQHF. The CDR3 DNA reads TGTGCCAGCAGTGGGATGGGGGAGAGCAATCAGCCCCAGCATTTT.

This clonotype has at least ten counts. This chain joins TRBV28 and TRBJ2-5; 7 positions match TRBD2. The CDR3 contains 15 residues. CDR1 and CDR2 (germline): MDHEN, SYDVKM. The J segment lost 0 bases and the V segment lost 5 bases, leaving 6 bases of the junction unmatched. The CDR3 region is CASSGVGGYQETQYF. CDR3 coding DNA: TGTGCCAGCAGTGGGGTCGGGGGGTACCAAGAGACCCAGTACTTC.

This clonotype came up many times. The chain couples TRBV20-1 to TRBJ2-7; TRBD1 aligns across 12 bases. CDR3 length: 13 residues. In germline, CDR1 is DFQATT, CDR2 SNEGSKA (reference sequence). V was clipped by 6 bases and J by 4 bases; unmatched bases: 4. The CDR3 coding sequence is TGCAGTGCCCAGGGACAGGGGGCTTACGAGCAGTACGTC. It yields the protein CSAQGQGAYEQYV.

This clonotype occurred many times. The chain employs TRBV7-9 and TRBJ1-6; 7 nucleotides line up with TRBD1. The CDR3 is made up of 16 amino acids. Germline V gene lookup returns CDR1 SEHNR and CDR2 FQNEAQ (reference sequence). The J segment lost 2 bases and the V segment lost 5 bases, leaving 6 bases of the junction unmatched. The CDR3 spells CASSKQTGPYNSPLHF. The CDR3 DNA reads TGTGCCAGCAGCAAACAGACAGGGCCCTATAATTCACCCCTCCACTTT.

This clonotype has at least ten counts. The V gene is TRBV20-1, the J gene TRBJ2-1; 10 bases align to TRBD2. This CDR3 spans 14 amino acids. Germline V gene sequence: CDR1 DFQATT, CDR2 SNEGSKA (reference sequence). Trimming at V came to 5 bases and at J to 1 base, leaving 2 bases not matched to a gene. CDR3 nucleotide sequence: TGCAGTGCTGGGACTAGCGAGTCCTACAATGAGCAGTTCTTC. It encodes CSAGTSESYNEQFF.

The V gene is TRBV6-1, the J gene TRBJ2-1; D is perhaps TRBD1 or TRBD2 (5 bases each). CDR1 and CDR2 (germline): MNHNS, SASEGT. The CDR3 spans 15 residues. With 5 bases removed from V and 7 bases from J, the gap between germline ends came to 18 bases. The CDR3 DNA follows: TGTGCCAGCAGTCCTTACTCCCCCTGGGGGAATGAGCAGTTCTTC. Protein product: CASSPYSPWGNEQFF.

At least ten counts were recorded for this clonotype. This sequence joins TRBV9 and TRBJ1-1; D unresolved. Trimming left V 2 bases short and J 5 bases short, with 10 bases between. The CDR3 totals 13 residues. Germline loops: CDR1 SGDLS, CDR2 YYNGEE. CDR3 sequence reads: CASSVAGHTEAFF. The CDR3 nucleotides are TGTGCCAGCAGCGTCGCGGGCCATACTGAAGCTTTCTTT.

This clonotype was observed many times. V and J are TRBV9 and TRBJ2-3; D unclear. Per germline, CDR1 SGDLS and CDR2 YYNGEE. V dropped 0 bases and J dropped 6 bases, with 11 bases sitting between them. CDR3 length: 14 amino acids. The CDR3 bases are TGTGCCAGCAGCGTAGCTCCCGGTGGGGATACGCAGTATTTT. Translating it yields CASSVAPGGDTQYF. Combining the CDR3 with reference TRBV9 and TRBJ2-3 gives the whole variable domain DSGVTQTPKHLITATGQRVTLRCSPRSGDLSVYWYQQSLDQGLQFLIQYYNGEERAKGNILERFSAQQFPDLHSELNLSSLELGDSALYFCASSVAPGGDTQYFGPGTRLTVL.

This clonotype was observed at least ten times. The chain couples TRBV12-3 or TRBV12-4 to TRBJ2-7; D might be TRBD1 (5 bases). Trimming pared 0 bases from V and 6 bases from J, leaving 9 bases between. This CDR3 spans 13 amino acids. CDR3 protein: CASSLAYRGEQYF. DNA for the CDR3: TGTGCCAGCAGTTTAGCGTATAGGGGCGAGCAGTACTTC.

The gene calls are TRBV7-2 and TRBJ2-1, with 8 bases fitting TRBD2. CDR1 and CDR2 (germline): SGHTA, FQGNSA. The CDR3 totals 17 residues. J gave up 3 bases and V 4 bases, and 11 bases lay outside the gene matches. The CDR3 protein is CASSSGDGGAVYNEQFF. CDR3 DNA: TGTGCCAGCAGCTCCGGGGACGGGGGGGCCGTCTACAATGAGCAGTTCTTC.

This clonotype was counted many times. This CDR3 reads CASSSRDRDYEQYF. The DNA of the CDR3 is TGTGCCAGCAGCTCCCGGGACAGGGACTACGAGCAGTACTTC. The rearrangement uses TRBV7-9 and TRBJ2-7, with TRBD1 matching 9 bases. Unmatched junction bases numbered 4, after V lost 4 bases and J lost 3 bases. The CDR3 runs to 14 residues. Germline lookup yields CDR1 SEHNR and CDR2 FQNEAQ (reference sequence).

The table lists this clonotype with a few counts. The genes are TRBV4-3 and TRBJ1-6, with 9 bases aligning to TRBD1. J lost 12 bases, V lost 3 bases, and 9 bases had no gene match. Per the germline V gene, CDR1 is LGHNA and CDR2 is YSLEER. CDR3 length: 15 amino acids. In DNA form, the CDR3 reads TGCGCCAGCAGCCAGGATGGGACAGGGCGGAGACCCCTCCACTTT. It is translated as CASSQDGTGRRPLHF.

This clonotype was seen more than once but under ten times. Written as DNA, the CDR3 is TGCGCCAGCAGCTTGACCCAACACGAGACCCAGTACTTC. Translating it yields CASSLTQHETQYF. This chain connects TRBV5-1 to TRBJ2-5; D gene unclear. CDR1 and CDR2 from the germline V gene are SGHRS and YFSETQ. The CDR3 runs to 13 residues. Deletions cut 1 base from V and 5 bases from J, with 9 bases between.

The chain combines TRBV13 with TRBJ2-5; 7 positions match TRBD1. The ends lost 0 bases at V and 4 bases at J; junction bases unmatched: 5. The CDR3 has 15 residues. The germline gives CDR1 PRHDT, CDR2 FYEKMQ (reference sequence). The CDR3 loop reads CASSLGDRDPETQYF. The DNA of the CDR3 is TGTGCCAGCAGCTTAGGTGACAGGGATCCAGAGACCCAGTACTTC.